Listed below are T cell receptor beta chains from one sample, sequenced in a study of beta chain features in type 1 diabetes. Repertoires were generated with immunoSEQ multiplex PCR, while TCRdb's copy carries only in-frame clones and drops some. The sample carries about 160,000 clones, roughly 60% recorded once. Sample: naive CD4+ T cells from blood. Every receptor here comes from a young man with type 1 diabetes. Each CDR3 is given with its conserved first and last residue. A D gene is named only where the DNA matches it firmly. Clone size appears in some rows only: once, few, many, or a class for an expanded clone.

>TRBJ2-5|-|TRBV7-2|-
TGTGCCAGCAGCTTACTTGGAGAGACCCAGTACTTC
CASSLLGETQYF
>TRBJ2-4|-|TRBV7-8|-
TGTGCCAGCAGCTCGACAGAAGCCAAAAACATTCAGTACTTC
CASSSTEAKNIQYF
>TRBJ2-5|-|TRBV11-2|TRBD1
TGTGCCAGCAGCCGGACAGGGAGTGGGGAGACCCAGTACTTC
CASSRTGSGETQYF
>TRBJ2-3|few|TRBV29-1|-
TGCAGCGGGATCACAGATACGCAGTATTTT
CSGITDTQYF
>TRBJ2-7|-|TRBV13|-
TGTGCCAGCAGCGCCCTAAGGGCCTACGAGCAGTACTTC
CASSALRAYEQYF
>TRBJ1-2|-|TRBV2|-
TGTGCCAGCAGTGACAGGGGCTATGGCTACACCTTC
CASSDRGYGYTF
>TRBJ1-1|-|TRBV30|-
TGTGCCTGGAAGACGCGTTCCGGGAGCACTGAAGCTTTCTTT
CAWKTRSGSTEAFF
>TRBJ1-6|-|TRBV30|-
TGTGCCTCTCAGGAGGGGCCCCTCGCCCTCCACTTT
CASQEGPLALHF
>TRBJ2-3|once|TRBV6-5|-
TGTGCCAGCAGTTACGACGGCACAGATACGCAGTATTTT
CASSYDGTDTQYF
>TRBJ2-5|-|TRBV10-3|TRBD1
TGTGCCATCAGTGAAAAGGGGGCGCGGGAGACCCAGTACTTC
CAISEKGARETQYF
>TRBJ2-7|once|TRBV28|TRBD1
TGTGCCAGCAGTCTCAGACAGGGAGACTACGAGCAGTACTTC
CASSLRQGDYEQYF
>TRBJ2-5|-|TRBV29-1|-
TGCAGCGTCCGTTCATCCATCAGGGACCTGGCGACCCAGTACTTC
CSVRSSIRDLATQYF
>TRBJ2-3|-|TRBV10-3|-
TGTGCCATCAGTGATATAGTATTAGCGGCTAGCACAGATACGCAGTATTTT
CAISDIVLAASTDTQYF
>TRBJ2-7|-|TRBV28|-
TGTGCCAGCAACCCCCCAACGGGGACGGTACGAAGTGAGCAGTACTTC
CASNPPTGTVRSEQYF
>TRBJ1-1|-|TRBV7-9|TRBD1
TGTGCCAGCAGCAAACAGGGGGATGAAGCTTTCTTT
CASSKQGDEAFF
>TRBJ1-2|-|TRBV7-9|TRBD1
TGTGCCAGCAGCTTTCCGGACAGGGCCGGCGGCTACACCTTC
CASSFPDRAGGYTF
>TRBJ1-2|-|TRBV2|TRBD1
TGTGCCAGCAGTACAGGGGAAGGCGGCTACACCTTC
CASSTGEGGYTF
>TRBJ2-7|-|TRBV29-1|-
TGCAGCGTTGAGGCGGACACAGGTACCTACGAGCAGTACTTC
CSVEADTGTYEQYF
>TRBJ2-5|-|TRBV30|-
TGTGCCTGGAGTATTGCTGAAGCCCAGTACTTC
CAWSIAEAQYF
>TRBJ2-1|-|TRBV29-1|TRBD2
TGCAGCGTTGATCCGGGAGGAAATGAGCAGTTCTTC
CSVDPGGNEQFF
>TRBJ2-3|-|TRBV9|-
TGTGCCAGCAGCGACAATACCGGAGGGACGGCAGATACGCAGTATTTT
CASSDNTGGTADTQYF
>TRBJ1-2|once|TRBV7-2|-
TGTGCCAGCAGCTTGGCGACAGCCACCTATGGCTACACCTTC
CASSLATATYGYTF
>TRBJ2-5|-|TRBV7-2|-
TGTGCCAGCAGCCCCATCAGTGGGTACCAAGAGACCCAGTACTTC
CASSPISGYQETQYF
>TRBJ2-2|few|TRBV29-1|-
TGCAGCGTCGCCCTTGCCGCGAACACCGGGGAGCTGTTTTTT
CSVALAANTGELFF
>TRBJ1-2|-|TRBV25-1|-
TGTGCCAGCAGTGAACAGGGCTATGGCTACACCTTC
CASSEQGYGYTF
>TRBJ2-1|-|TRBV7-9|-
TGTGCCAGCAGCTCACAGGGTCAGGACAATGAGCAGTTCTTC
CASSSQGQDNEQFF
>TRBJ2-1|few|TRBV23-1|TRBD1
TGCGCCAGCAGTCTGACGACAGGGGGCGAAGGTTCCTACAATGAGCAGTTCTTC
CASSLTTGGEGSYNEQFF
>TRBJ1-1|once|TRBV9|-
TGTGCCAGCAGCGTAGTTGCTGCGAACACTGAAGCTTTCTTT
CASSVVAANTEAFF
>TRBJ2-3|-|TRBV30|-
TGTGCCTGGAGTATTGGAGTCCCAGATACGCAGTATTTT
CAWSIGVPDTQYF
>TRBJ2-7|few|TRBV20-1|-
TGCAGTGCTAGAGCTGAGTTCGAGCAGTACTTC
CSARAEFEQYF